Sequencing of this T cell receptor (beta chain) was carried out in a study of vaccination and CD4 T cells after COVID-19. From germline, CDR1 is MNHNS and CDR2 SASEGT. V lost 7 bases, J lost 7 bases, and 13 bases lay in between. CDR3 length: 12 residues. The assay that was used to sequence DNA from cultured CD4+ T cells was the Oncomine TCR Beta short-read assay. Once CD4+ T cells had been cultured, genomic DNA was extracted from them. Each CDR3 protein is one row after TCRdb ran MiXCR on the PCR reads. The repertoire consists of approximately 21,000 distinct CDR3 sequences, with 60% occurring once and the leading ten covering 13%. Study findings and constraints: In convalescent patients, 304 of 307 vaccine-specific clones were spike mono-reactive.

Noted treatment: approximately nine-day PBMC culture with coronavirus spike peptide pools or control peptides (ViraFEST assay). Culture of approximately 2.1 million PBMCs per well took place with about 9.8 IU/ml IL-2 and 9 to 10 ug/ml peptide pools. Remarks on this clonotype: Antigen: not known.

The starting material was CD4+ T cells from blood, cultured in vitro, obtained after SARS-CoV-2 vaccination. The TCR originated in a human donor who received a COVID-19 vaccine. This rearrangement joins TRBV6-1 to TRBJ1-1, with D possibly TRBD1 on 5 matching bases. The DNA of the CDR3 is TGTGCCAGCATCTTCGTGGGGGATGAAGCTTTCTTT. Translated, it gives CASIFVGDEAFF.